This T cell receptor (beta chain) was observed in a study of cytomegalovirus exposure and HLA in healthy donors (dated 2017 in TCRdb). General notes on the study: An earlier analysis of 587 of the donors reported approximately 280 Gb of sequence data and 117 million unique TCR beta sequences obtained from about 200 million T cells. Roughly 300 gigabases of sequencing data and approximately 92 million unique TCR sequences made up an early release that covered nearly 650 HLA-typed donors. Of the 350 to 450 genotyped donors, about 80% fell in the genetic ancestry cluster associated with self-reported Caucasian donors. The study aimed to test whether signatures of past pathogen exposure could be identified by cataloging public T cell receptors. The T cell repertoires of around 670 subjects were profiled by immunosequencing and related to cytomegalovirus serostatus. Besides the first cohort of 666 subjects, a separate validation cohort made up of roughly 120 different subjects was used. To predict cytomegalovirus infection status, the study combined high-throughput TCR immunosequencing, statistical association of individual TCRs with disease status, and machine learning. A later analysis re-analyzed previously published TCR beta repertoires from roughly 630 donors and added high-resolution HLA genotyping to study TCR occurrence patterns. Rather than using new phenotypic data, the later analysis identified candidate immune exposures from TCR beta sequences and from how often those sequences occurred across donors. An earlier analysis of 587 of the donors applied high-throughput TCR beta sequencing to assess whether each TCR beta V gene segment acted as functional or pseudogenic. Alongside the repertoire data, information on donor age, sex, ethnicity and CMV serostatus was compiled. In a later genetic analysis, genome-wide SNP genotypes for about 55% of the roughly 700 donors were used, and that subset was treated as a discovery cohort. All discovery cohort repertoires had been generated on a single sequencing platform. Class I and class II HLA loci were covered by the typing at four-digit resolution. Typing coverage varied by locus: roughly 629-630 donors for A, B, C, DRB1 and DQB1; roughly 560 for DQA1; about 570 for DPA1; approximately 490 for DPB1. Four or five DR-DQ haplotypes were treated as single units for association and clustering because of strong linkage in the cohort. On average, around 200,000 unique TCR beta nucleotide sequences were sequenced per donor among fewer than 500 genotyped donors of the cohort, with about 19% of those sequences being non-productive. Points the paper makes about the study in general: A further reported finding was that TCR beta sequences accurately predicted the HLA-A and HLA-B alleles for most subjects in the first cohort. While some public TCRs were present in many individuals, most TCR sequences turned up only very rarely across donors. A cluster of highly shared sequence variants was judged likely to represent a technical artifact of the sequencing pipeline. Broadly in line with IMGT annotations, most TCR beta V segments showed up in productive rearrangements about 87% or about 30% of the time in an earlier analysis of several hundred of the donors. According to a later analysis, TCR association rates differed among HLA loci, with DRB1 alleles showing the most associated TCRs and HLA-C alleles showing the fewest. The authors suggested that the approach could potentially be extended to other disease states and immunological phenotypes. Most CMV-associated TCR beta chains appeared to be HLA-restricted in a later analysis, and the HLA associations seemed to be driven largely by CMV exposure. The study listed 150 to 200 TCR beta chains as associated with cytomegalovirus. Because HLA typing was unavailable for some donors at each locus, only the typed subset was used in association tests. An association between a missense DCLRE1C variant and V-gene and J-gene trimming of TCR beta chains was found in a later genetic analysis and replicated in an independent cohort. For the cohort, immune exposure information was limited to CMV serostatus. In a later analysis, several top co-occurrence clusters were reported to appear linked to parvovirus B19, influenza, CMV and Epstein-Barr virus. According to a later genetic analysis, donors in an Asian-associated ancestry cluster had fewer N-insertions in productive TCRs than the approximately 690-donor mean. When HLA alleles, especially DR and DQ, strongly co-occurred, TCR associations were difficult to assign to individual alleles. In vitro tests confirmed that three of the cytomegalovirus-associated TCR beta chains recognize cytomegalovirus antigens. A later analysis associated 15,000 to 20,000 TCR beta sequences with specific HLA alleles at a false discovery rate of 0.05. Because counts were too low, around 18 rarely observed V segments, including chromosome 9 orphons, were left out of the earlier analysis of over 550 of the donors. The presence/absence analyses assumed that sequencing depth was roughly uniform across donors, and that assumption may not be true. In both the original and validation cohorts, the classifier was reported to diagnose cytomegalovirus status with high specificity and sensitivity. In this cohort, only TCR beta chains were sequenced, and detectable features were limited by the absence of alpha or paired-chain data. Some IMGT-functional V segments, including TRBV6-2 and TRBV6-3, could not be distinguished by the 87-base-pair reads and were therefore excluded. Correlated functional status among segregating V segments might reflect linkage disequilibrium, but an unknown experimental factor could not be ruled out. In a later analysis, HLA-associated TCR beta chains were found to be more clonally expanded and to have lower generation probabilities than equally common non-associated chains.

The cohort comprised some 700 healthy bone marrow donors. At the time of sampling, every cohort member was nominally healthy, though immune exposures that went unrecorded were likely present. The donor was CMV seronegative and was included in the group of about 350 seronegative cohort members. Each donor provided a peripheral blood sample, and peripheral blood mononuclear cells were used for TCR beta sequencing. The Qiagen DNeasy Blood Extraction Kit was used to extract genomic DNA from the blood cell samples. The CDR3, cysteine through phenylalanine, is 15 amino acids long. The DNA shown is the 45-base CDR3, in frame from base 1. The germline V gene (reference sequence) sets CDR1 to MNHEY and CDR2 to SMNVEV. V has 2 bases trimmed and J has 4 bases trimmed; junction bases matching no gene number 7. As for this clone: No cognate antigen has been identified for it. Base qualities are missing; no much larger clone stands one base away.

Library construction relied on the immunoSEQ multiplex PCR assay. For the multiplex PCR, a mixture combining 60 forward primers for TCR Vbeta segments and 13 reverse primers for TCR Jbeta segments was used. The CDR3 region of rearranged TCR beta genes was amplified from genomic DNA with a multiplex PCR assay. The Illumina HiSeq System was used to sequence the amplified TCR beta libraries as 87-base-pair reads. Concerning the study's data processing: In a later analysis, 70 million to 95 million unique TCR beta chains were counted across the 500 to 700 repertoires, and approximately 11 million of these chains were shared by at least two donors. Raw reads were error-corrected and collapsed into unique sequences by a nearest-neighbor algorithm in which closely related sequences were merged to remove PCR and sequencing errors. V, D and J gene segments were assigned by aligning CDR3 sequences to IMGT reference sequences. For a sequence to be retained, a match of at least six nucleotides was required to both a V gene segment and a J gene segment. Rearrangements were classified as productive when the CDR3 lacked stop codons and remained in frame with V and J, and all other rearrangements were classified as non-productive. Following IMGT convention, CDR3 was defined as the stretch from the second conserved V-encoded cysteine up to the conserved J-encoded phenylalanine. The earlier analysis of about 570 of the donors excluded any sequence lacking an unambiguous match to a single V gene segment. An earlier analysis of just under 600 of the donors called V segments functional above 56.7% productive rearrangements and segregating when the between-donor standard deviation exceeded 5%. A statistical classification framework was built to diagnose cytomegalovirus status from the catalog of TCR beta chain sequences. In a later analysis, V and J genes were assigned by comparing TCR nucleotide sequences against IMGT/GENE-DB human TR gene sequences. A later analysis assigned CDR3 sequences and most-parsimonious VDJ recombination scenarios with the TCRdist pipeline. A later analysis defined each TCR beta chain by its CDR3 amino acid sequence plus V-gene family, and excluded reads lacking a unique V-gene family. As a way to deal with suspected cross-contamination and a sequencing artifact, a later analysis dropped hundreds of nucleotide sequences that were highly shared and had low generation probability. In a later analysis, a clonal expansion index for each public chain was calculated from normalized within-repertoire ranks of inferred template counts. A later analysis computed generation probabilities with a VDJ recombination model fitted to out-of-frame rearrangements, and checked the results against IGoR. In a later analysis, hypergeometric tests were used to score TCR-TCR, TCR-HLA and TCR-CMV co-occurrence, with a repertoire-size bias correction applied to TCR pairs. To estimate false discovery rates, a later analysis permuted the HLA or CMV assignments 20 times. In a later analysis, co-occurring TCRs were grouped using DBSCAN, with TCRdist sequence similarity added in when clustering inside HLA-allele-positive subsets. Repertoires with fewer than 30,000 or more than 120,000 public chains, plus five repertoires with anomalous nucleotide sharing, were excluded from co-occurrence clustering. The immuneACCESS repertoire file appears here via TCRdb, limited to in-frame rearrangements. These files lack a portion of the clones; in checked studies, under half of the deficit traces to unresolved V genes, and the cause of the others is not known. V, J and clone size were drawn from that table, and D and trimming were deduced from the DNA. Present in this sample are some 110,000 clones, 55% to 70% of which were seen just once. The top ten clonotypes cover 2.2% of the sample.

The source material was PBMCs. The sequence links TRBV27 to TRBJ1-2; TRBD1 aligns with 7 central bases. The receptor was derived from a woman aged 25 to 39 in good health and CMV-seronegative. The DNA sequence is as follows: TGTGCCAGCAGTTTAAATTGGGACAGTGGCTATGGCTACACCTTC. This yields the protein CASSLNWDSGYGYTF.